This T cell receptor (beta chain) was retrieved from a study of vaccination effects on CD4 cells after COVID-19. Clones were read by immunoSEQ multiplex PCR, and TCRdb kept only the in-frame ones, dropping some. In the table there are roughly 51,000 clones, around 70% of which are singletons. This clone was found a few times. Its antigen is as yet unknown. Cultured cells yielded isolated CD4+ T cells after about ten days. SARS-CoV-2 infected the person between March and December 2020, as confirmed by PCR. Each participant was administered two doses of either the BNT162b2 or the mRNA-1273 vaccine. The V end lost 1 base, the J end lost 5 bases, and 12 bases lay between the germline ends. Per the germline V gene, CDR1 is SQVTM and CDR2 is ANQGSEA. This CDR3 comprises 13 residues.

V usage is TRBV29-1 and J usage is TRBJ2-7; D not certain. This clonotype was sampled from a human donor who had a prior SARS-CoV-2 infection. The source was CD4+ T cells from PBMCs cultured without peptide, collected after COVID-19 vaccination. CDR3 residues: CSVEGGWLNEQYF. In DNA, the CDR3 is TGCAGCGTTGAAGGTGGCTGGTTGAACGAGCAGTACTTC.